The clone carrying this T cell receptor (beta chain) was detected ten times or more. Its antigen is as yet unknown. The data originate from a study of post-analysis software for immune sequencing data. Findings and limits, study-wide: Controls had lower frequencies than patients of 4 or 5 TRBV segments, which included TRBV5-6, TRBV5-1 and TRBV20-1.

V was trimmed by 5 bases and J by 3 bases, leaving 9 bases between them. From germline, CDR1 is SGHTA and CDR2 FQGNSA. The CDR3 spans 13 residues. Tagging with unique molecular identifiers was a feature of the TCR beta cDNA libraries. Input amounts of 1 to 10 million T cells were used. These gave approximately 500,000 cDNA molecules, so each molecule approximated one T cell. MiXCR, run by TCRdb on the PCR reads, gives a single entry per CDR3 protein. The sample holds roughly 600,000 distinct CDR3 sequences, 44% seen once. The sequenced material came from blood. V and J are TRBV7-2 and TRBJ2-3; D is uncertain. This clonotype originated in a girl aged 10 to 17 with multiple sclerosis. Written as DNA, the CDR3 is TGTGCCAGCAGCCTCGCACGGACAGATACGCAGTATTTT. Protein sequence: CASSLARTDTQYF.